The T cell receptor (beta chain) described here comes from a study of cytomegalovirus exposure and HLA in healthy donors. Study-wide results and caveats: The authors later linked a missense DCLRE1C variant to TCR beta V- and J-gene trimming.

The CDR3 extends over 14 amino acids. V lost 0 bases, J lost 1 base, and 6 bases lay in between. The germline V gene has CDR1 ENHRY and CDR2 SYGVKD. Worth noting for this clone: What it recognizes is unknown.

60 Vbeta and 13 Jbeta primers were used in PCR. Method: immunoSEQ multiplex PCR; TCRdb's copy keeps in-frame clones and lacks some. The top ten clones hold 11% of a sample with 120,000 or so clones, 74% of them seen once. The receptor's source is a woman in her forties or fifties in good health and CMV-seropositive. The rearrangement joins TRBV10-3 to TRBJ2-5; D remains ambiguous. Sequenced sample: PBMCs. The CDR3 reads CAISESSVQETQYF. The CDR3, as DNA: TGTGCCATCAGTGAGTCCTCAGTCCAAGAGACCCAGTACTTC.